These 21 T cell receptor beta chains were all obtained from the same sample, sequenced in a study of blood T cell repertoires in COVID-19 (TCRdb year 2020). Receptors were amplified or captured by the immunoSEQ multiplex PCR assay. TCRdb limited this immuneACCESS table to in-frame rearrangements with V and J called. A share of clones is missing; checked studies link under half to unresolved V genes, and the rest is unexplained. The sample contains approximately 100,000 clones, 85% to 95% of them found a single time. The ten most abundant clones make up roughly 5.6% of the sample. What was sequenced was peripheral blood. The receptors were gathered from a man aged 50-59 years with active COVID-19.

The rearrangement uses TRBV3-1 (or the pseudogene TRBV3-2) and TRBJ1-1; D is ambiguous. This CDR3 has 16 amino acids. Deletions cut 1 base from V and 4 bases from J, with 16 bases between. Per the germline V gene, CDR1 is LGHDT and CDR2 is YNNKEL (reference sequence). The CDR3 loop is CASSQGLGGWVTEAFF. DNA of the CDR3: TGTGCCAGCAGCCAAGGCCTGGGAGGGTGGGTCACTGAAGCTTTCTTT.

The chain employs TRBV7-8 and TRBJ1-2, with D maybe TRBD1 (6 bases). Trimming cost V 2 bases and J 0 bases, with 10 bases left between them. Germline-derived CDR1 and CDR2 are SGHVS and FQNEAQ. CDR3 length: 15 residues. The CDR3 sequence is CASSLRTATNYGYTF. The CDR3 DNA follows: TGTGCCAGCAGCTTAAGGACAGCAACTAACTATGGCTACACCTTC.

The gene calls are TRBV27 and TRBJ2-2; 7 bases are shared with TRBD2. Looked up from germline, CDR1 is MNHEY and CDR2 is SMNVEV (reference sequence). V was pared by 4 bases and J by 6 bases, with 5 bases of the junction left unmatched. This CDR3 has 14 residues. CDR3 nucleotides: TGTGCCAGCAGTTCGTCAGGACTAGCCGGGGAGCTGTTTTTT. It encodes CASSSSGLAGELFF.

This chain uses TRBV2 with TRBJ2-5; TRBD2 matches 12 bases. V lost 7 bases to trimming and J lost 4 bases; unmatched junction nucleotides: 4. Germline CDR1 SNHLY, CDR2 FYNNEI. This CDR3 has 14 amino acids. CDR3 region: CASNLAGGSETQYF. CDR3 DNA: TGTGCCAGCAATCTAGCGGGAGGGTCAGAGACCCAGTACTTC.

This sequence joins TRBV10-3 and TRBJ2-2; 9 positions match TRBD2. V trimming: 7 bases; J trimming: 7 bases; junction bases outside the gene matches: 10. Germline V gene sequence: CDR1 ENHRY, CDR2 SYGVKD. This CDR3 spans 15 amino acids. In DNA form, the CDR3 reads TGTGCCATCACTCCGGCGGGAGGGCCCGGCGGGGAGCTGTTTTTT. Translated, it gives CAITPAGGPGGELFF.

V and J are TRBV14 and TRBJ2-2, with 8 bases aligning to TRBD1. The CDR3 length is 17 residues. Germline lookup yields CDR1 SGHDN and CDR2 FVKESK. Unmatched junction bases numbered 14, after V lost 3 bases and J lost 8 bases. The CDR3 protein is CASSQPRDRMSPGELFF. Here the CDR3 DNA reads TGTGCCAGCAGCCAGCCCCGGGACAGGATGAGTCCGGGGGAGCTGTTTTTT. Using reference TRBV14 and TRBJ2-2 for the parts outside the CDR3, the full variable domain is EAGVTQFPSHSVIEKGQTVTLRCDPISGHDNLYWYRRVMGKEIKFLLHFVKESKQDESGMPNNRFLAERTGGTYSTLKVQPAELEDSGVYFCASSQPRDRMSPGELFFGEGSRLTVL.

The chain uses TRBV7-9 and TRBJ2-7; the D gene is possibly TRBD1 (6 bases). Germline V gene sequence: CDR1 SEHNR, CDR2 FQNEAQ (reference sequence). The CDR3 sequence is 16 residues long. V shed 5 bases and J shed 0 bases, with 17 bases lying between them. CDR3 DNA sequence: TGTGCCAGCAGCCTCGAGGTAGGACAGACCTCCTACGAGCAGTACTTC. It encodes CASSLEVGQTSYEQYF.

This chain joins TRBV28 and TRBJ1-4; TRBD1 aligns across 9 bases. Germline values: CDR1 MDHEN, CDR2 SYDVKM. The V segment lost 2 bases and the J segment 13 bases; nucleotides outside the gene matches: 5. The CDR3 spans 13 residues. The CDR3 sequence: CASSLSSGQGLFF. Here the CDR3 DNA reads TGTGCCAGCAGTTTAAGTTCGGGACAGGGACTGTTTTTT.

The chain joins TRBV9 to TRBJ1-2; no clear D. CDR3 length: 15 residues. Germline V CDR1 and CDR2: SGDLS, YYNGEE. With 6 bases removed from V and 0 bases from J, the gap between germline ends came to 15 bases. The CDR3 protein is CASTPGGWTNYGYTF. The DNA for the CDR3 is TGTGCCAGCACCCCGGGTGGGTGGACTAACTATGGCTACACCTTC.

This chain uses TRBV3-1 (or the pseudogene TRBV3-2) with TRBJ1-6; D remains ambiguous. CDR1 is LGHDT and CDR2 is YNNKEL in the germline V gene (reference sequence). Trimming took 0 bases from V and 10 from J, leaving 10 bases between them. The CDR3 loop spans 14 amino acids. Here the CDR3 reads CASSQDQGSSPLHF. The CDR3 DNA sequence: TGTGCCAGCAGCCAAGATCAAGGGAGCTCACCCCTCCACTTT.

The chain is built from TRBV5-1 and TRBJ1-3; tentatively, D is TRBD1 (5 bases). This CDR3 has 15 amino acids. The germline gives CDR1 SGHRS, CDR2 YFSETQ. The V end was cut by 0 bases, the J end by 0 bases, with 7 bases between. CDR3 sequence reads: CASSLDGASGNTIYF. The CDR3 coding sequence is TGCGCCAGCAGCTTGGATGGGGCCTCTGGAAACACCATATATTTT.

The chain has TRBV5-4 and TRBJ2-5, with 12 bases matching TRBD2. J was trimmed by 3 bases and V by 4 bases; bases with no gene match: 10. The V gene's germline CDR1 is SGHNT and CDR2 YYREEE (reference sequence). The CDR3 length is 17 residues. For the CDR3, the DNA is TGTGCCAGCAGCACCGGGACTAGCGGGTCGGCGGAAGAGACCCAGTACTTC. As protein: CASSTGTSGSAEETQYF.

This rearrangement joins TRBV29-1 to TRBJ2-5; 7 nucleotides line up with TRBD2. CDR1 is SQVTM, CDR2 ANQGSEA, per germline. V trimming: 4 bases; J trimming: 2 bases; junction bases outside the gene matches: 7. The CDR3 runs 14 residues. The CDR3: CSVGFRRGQETQYF. The CDR3 DNA follows: TGCAGCGTTGGGTTCAGGCGGGGGCAAGAGACCCAGTACTTC.

The V call is TRBV4-2, the J call TRBJ1-5; possible D gene TRBD1, 5 bases. The CDR3 spans 13 residues. The germline V and J ends were trimmed by 0 bases and 10 bases, with 10 bases remaining between them. The V gene's germline CDR1 is LGHNA and CDR2 YNFKEQ. CDR3 loop: CASSQDLTGPQHF. CDR3 DNA: TGTGCCAGCAGCCAAGATCTTACAGGTCCCCAGCATTTT.

This clone has just one count. The V gene is TRBV6-5, the J gene TRBJ1-3; the D is unclear. V dropped 4 bases and J dropped 0 bases, with 10 bases sitting between them. This CDR3 contains 15 residues. The germline gives CDR1 MNHEY, CDR2 SVGAGI. As DNA, the CDR3 is TGTGCCAGCAGTTTCCAGGCTAACTCTGGAAACACCATATATTTT. This codes for CASSFQANSGNTIYF.

This clone was seen only once. This chain uses TRBV7-6 with TRBJ1-1; tentatively, D is TRBD1 (6 bases). The CDR3 is 16 amino acids. Germline V gene lookup returns CDR1 SGHVS and CDR2 FNYEAQ. The V end lost 4 bases, the J end lost 4 bases, and 19 bases lay between the germline ends. The CDR3 DNA is TGTGCCAGCAGCTCTGGAGGCAGGGGATGGGGCACTGAAGCTTTCTTT. It translates to CASSSGGRGWGTEAFF.

The chain uses TRBV10-3 and TRBJ1-1; 7 positions match TRBD1. CDR3 length: 13 residues. Trimming cost V 0 bases and J 5 bases; bases outside gene matches: 0. Germline CDR1 and CDR2: ENHRY and SYGVKD. Written as DNA, the CDR3 is TGTGCCATCAGTGAGTCGACAGGGACTGAAGCTTTCTTT. Its protein is CAISESTGTEAFF.

The chain couples TRBV28 to TRBJ1-5; D unresolved. The CDR3 is made up of 17 amino acids. CDR1 is MDHEN, CDR2 SYDVKM, per germline. Deletions cut 4 bases from V and 1 base from J, with 17 bases between. CDR3 amino acids: CASSSVGSGVSNQPQHF. The CDR3 DNA is TGTGCCAGCAGTTCCGTGGGATCGGGAGTCAGCAATCAGCCCCAGCATTTT.

The V gene is TRBV28, the J gene TRBJ2-7, with D tentatively TRBD2 (6 bases). The V gene's germline CDR1 is MDHEN and CDR2 SYDVKM. Between the trimmed V and J ends, which lost 6 bases and 3 bases, there was a span of 21 bases. The CDR3 totals 16 residues. Here the CDR3 DNA reads TGTGCCAGCAGCACCCTGGCGGGGTCCCCCGACTACGAGCAGTACTTC. Encoded protein: CASSTLAGSPDYEQYF.

The rearrangement uses TRBV5-1 and TRBJ1-4; the D gene is possibly TRBD1 (6 bases). The V gene lost 4 bases and the J gene lost 2 bases, with 12 bases spanning the gap. In germline, CDR1 is SGHRS, CDR2 YFSETQ. The CDR3 totals 15 residues. For the CDR3, the DNA is TGCGCCAGCAGCCAGACGGACAGTACTAATGAAAAACTGTTTTTT. Translation gives CASSQTDSTNEKLFF. The whole variable domain, remainder taken from reference TRBV5-1 and TRBJ1-4, is KAGVTQTPRYLIKTRGQQVTLSCSPISGHRSVSWYQQTPGQGLQFLFEYFSETQRNKGNFPGRFSGRQFSNSRSEMNVSTLELGDSALYLCASSQTDSTNEKLFFGSGTQLSVL.

This clone was seen a few times. This rearrangement joins TRBV7-8 to TRBJ1-5; D gene unclear. Germline V gene sequence: CDR1 SGHVS, CDR2 FQNEAQ. The CDR3 consists of 17 residues. Trimming stripped 0 bases from V and 0 bases from J, with 12 bases between. DNA of the CDR3: TGTGCCAGCAGCTTAGCAGTGGGCAGTCTTAGCAATCAGCCCCAGCATTTT. It encodes CASSLAVGSLSNQPQHF.